This T cell receptor (beta chain) is drawn from a study of OX40 agonist ivuxolimab in advanced cancers. Study details: Patients receiving dose escalation had hepatocellular carcinoma, melanoma, renal cell or head and neck cancer.

The study sampled blood at baseline, cycle 4 day 1, and cycle 7 day 1. This clone was found a few times. CDR1 MGHRA and CDR2 YSYEKL come from the germline V gene. The CDR3 totals 16 residues. J was trimmed by 3 bases and V by 1 base; bases with no gene match: 6. Profiling relied on immunoSEQ multiplex PCR, and the TCRdb table lists in-frame clones only, not all of them. In the table there are about 58,000 clones, roughly 87% of which are singletons. This TCR was sampled from an adult with an advanced solid tumor such as melanoma, head and neck, liver or kidney cancer. V is TRBV4-1 and J is TRBJ2-7, with TRBD1 matching 10 bases. The starting material was CD4+ or CD8+ T cells sorted from blood, obtained in a trial of the OX40 agonist ivuxolimab. The CDR3 loop is CASSQAGQGLHYEQYF. The DNA of the CDR3 is TGCGCCAGCAGCCAAGCGGGACAGGGGCTCCACTACGAGCAGTACTTC.